This T cell receptor beta chain was captured in a study of T cells in Graves' hyperthyroidism and ophthalmopathy. Study-wide results and limits: Ophthalmopathy and stable hyperthyroidism were separated by a 13 V-J model.

This clonotype was counted at least ten times. What it binds is unknown. RNA transcripts yielded amplified TCR beta CDR3 regions. A first-round RT-PCR of the TCR CDR3 used the HTBI primer set. Using its own MiXCR run on the multiplex PCR reads, TCRdb lists one record per CDR3 protein. The table lists fewer than 900,000 distinct CDR3 sequences, approximately 19% of them singletons, with 16% in the top ten. Germline CDR1 SGHTA, CDR2 FQGTGA. The CDR3 totals 12 residues. V lost 2 bases and J lost 9, with 8 bases in between. This chain uses TRBV7-3 with TRBJ2-1; D not resolved. The sequence derives from a woman aged 50 to 60 with Graves' hyperthyroidism that later progressed to Graves' ophthalmopathy. The sequenced sample consisted of blood. The CDR3 DNA sequence: TGTGCCAGCAGCTTAGAGGAATCTGAGCAGTTCTTC. Amino acids: CASSLEESEQFF.